This entry features one TCR beta chain sequence. Its specificity is not known. These data are taken from a study of a mutant IDH1 vaccine in newly diagnosed glioma. TCRdb's copy holds only in-frame clones and misses some; the assay was immunoSEQ multiplex PCR. The sample includes under 50,000 clones, 85% to 95% of them seen just once. Indicated time point: week 23, last vaccination. Every vaccination contained 300 ug of the mutant IDH1 20-mer peptide and was paired with topical imiquimod. The germline V gene has CDR1 LGHNA and CDR2 YSLEER. The CDR3 is made up of 13 amino acids. Trimming took 8 bases from V and 3 from J, leaving 12 bases between them.

This TCR was recovered from a man in his forties or fifties with glioma. Source: PBMCs, taken from a glioma patient whose treatment included an IDH1 peptide vaccine. The rearrangement links TRBV4-3 to TRBJ2-3; the D gene could be TRBD1 or TRBD2 (5 bases each). CDR3 sequence: CASGDRGTDTQYF. The CDR3 DNA follows: TGCGCCAGCGGGGACCGGGGTACAGATACGCAGTATTTT.